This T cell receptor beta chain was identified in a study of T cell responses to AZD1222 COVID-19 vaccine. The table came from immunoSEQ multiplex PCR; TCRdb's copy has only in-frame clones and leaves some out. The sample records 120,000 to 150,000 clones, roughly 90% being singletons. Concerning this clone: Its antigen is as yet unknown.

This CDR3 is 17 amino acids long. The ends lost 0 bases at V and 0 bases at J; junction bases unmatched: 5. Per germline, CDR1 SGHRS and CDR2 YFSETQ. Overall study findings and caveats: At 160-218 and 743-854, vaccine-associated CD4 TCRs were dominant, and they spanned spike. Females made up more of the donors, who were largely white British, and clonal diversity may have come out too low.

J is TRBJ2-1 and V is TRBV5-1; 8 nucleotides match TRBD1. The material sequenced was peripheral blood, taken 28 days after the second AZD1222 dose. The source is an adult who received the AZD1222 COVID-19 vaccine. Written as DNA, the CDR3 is TGCGCCAGCAGCTTGGGCGGGACAGGACCCTCCTACAATGAGCAGTTCTTC. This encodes CASSLGGTGPSYNEQFF. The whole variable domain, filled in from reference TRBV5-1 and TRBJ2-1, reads KAGVTQTPRYLIKTRGQQVTLSCSPISGHRSVSWYQQTPGQGLQFLFEYFSETQRNKGNFPGRFSGRQFSNSRSEMNVSTLELGDSALYLCASSLGGTGPSYNEQFFGPGTRLTVL.